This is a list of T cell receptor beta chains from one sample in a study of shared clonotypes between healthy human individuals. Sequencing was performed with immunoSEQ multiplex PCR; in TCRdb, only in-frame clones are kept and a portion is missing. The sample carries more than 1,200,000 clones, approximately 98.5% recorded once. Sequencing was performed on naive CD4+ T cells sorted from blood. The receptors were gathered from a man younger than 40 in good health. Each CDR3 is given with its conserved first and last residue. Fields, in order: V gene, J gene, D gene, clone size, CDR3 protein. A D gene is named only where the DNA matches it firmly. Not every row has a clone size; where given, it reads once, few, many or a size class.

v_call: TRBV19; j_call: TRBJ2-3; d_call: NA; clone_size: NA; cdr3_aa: CASSTWTPLNTDTQYF
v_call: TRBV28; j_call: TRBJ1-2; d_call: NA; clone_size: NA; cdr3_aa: CASSSIREGKDNYGYTF
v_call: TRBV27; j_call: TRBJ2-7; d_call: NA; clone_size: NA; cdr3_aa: CASSSPSEGLTYEQYF
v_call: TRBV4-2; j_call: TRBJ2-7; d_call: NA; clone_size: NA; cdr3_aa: CASSQEGRGPAYEQYF
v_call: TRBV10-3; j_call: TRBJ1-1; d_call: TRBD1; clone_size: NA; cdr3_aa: CAIRGQANTEAFF
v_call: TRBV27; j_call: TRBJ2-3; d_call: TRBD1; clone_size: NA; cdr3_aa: CASSWTGSTDTQYF
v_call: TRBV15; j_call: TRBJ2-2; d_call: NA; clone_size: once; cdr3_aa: CATSRDIAEANTGELFF
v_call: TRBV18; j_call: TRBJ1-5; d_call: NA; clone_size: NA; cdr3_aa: CASSFNGAGQPQHF
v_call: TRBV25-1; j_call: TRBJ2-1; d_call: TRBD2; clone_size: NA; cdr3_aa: CASSGTSGRGFNEQFF
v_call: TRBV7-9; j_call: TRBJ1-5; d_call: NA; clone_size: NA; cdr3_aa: CASNLGSNQPQHF
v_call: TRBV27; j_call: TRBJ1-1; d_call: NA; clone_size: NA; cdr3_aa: CASSSGPNTEAFF
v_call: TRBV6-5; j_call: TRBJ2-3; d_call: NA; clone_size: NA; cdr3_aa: CASSYIGAGRDTQYF
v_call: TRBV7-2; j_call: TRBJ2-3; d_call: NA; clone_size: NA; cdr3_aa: CASSLHQQGTDTQYF
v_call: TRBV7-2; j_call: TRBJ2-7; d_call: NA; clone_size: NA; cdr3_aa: CASSLAVGRPSSYEQYF
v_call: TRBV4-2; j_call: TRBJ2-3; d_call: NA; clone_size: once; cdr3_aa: CASSQGDRIVTDTQYF